These T cell receptor beta chains were read from a single sample in a study of CD8+ T cells in alopecia areata. Using immunoSEQ multiplex PCR, the repertoire was profiled, and TCRdb retains in-frame clones only, with some absent. The table records 150,000 to 200,000 clones, about 66% of them present only once. This material consisted of CD8+ T cells sorted from blood, taken at week 0. Every receptor here comes from a human donor with alopecia areata. CDR3s include the opening cysteine and the closing phenylalanine or tryptophan. A D gene is named only where the DNA matches it firmly. Clone size appears in some rows only: once, few, many, or a class for an expanded clone.

j_gene: TRBJ2-1; abundance: few; d_gene: -; v_gene: TRBV2; len: 12; CDR3nt: TGTGCCAGCAGTGATGACCTTTATGAGCAGTTCTTC; CDR3aa: CASSDDLYEQFF
j_gene: TRBJ1-2; abundance: -; d_gene: -; v_gene: TRBV7-9; len: 17; CDR3nt: TGTGCCAGCATCCAAGGGGCGGGGCTAGGTACCGACTATGGCTACACCTTC; CDR3aa: CASIQGAGLGTDYGYTF
j_gene: TRBJ2-3; abundance: -; d_gene: -; v_gene: TRBV29-1; len: 16; CDR3nt: TGCAGCGTTGGGGCAGGGAATGGGGCTGGGAGGCATACGCAGTATTTT; CDR3aa: CSVGAGNGAGRHTQYF
j_gene: TRBJ1-1; abundance: -; d_gene: -; v_gene: TRBV11-2; len: 13; CDR3nt: TGTGCCAGCAGCTTAGCCTTGGGTCGGGGAGCTTTCTTT; CDR3aa: CASSLALGRGAFF
j_gene: TRBJ1-5; abundance: few; d_gene: TRBD1; v_gene: TRBV6-1; len: 14; CDR3nt: TGTGCCAGCAGTCCGGACAGGCCCAGGGGGCCCCAGCATTTT; CDR3aa: CASSPDRPRGPQHF
j_gene: TRBJ1-2; abundance: few; d_gene: -; v_gene: TRBV4-1; len: 14; CDR3nt: TGCGCCAGCAGCCCTGCAGGGAATAACTATGGCTACACCTTC; CDR3aa: CASSPAGNNYGYTF
j_gene: TRBJ2-7; abundance: -; d_gene: -; v_gene: TRBV27; len: 16; CDR3nt: TGTGCCAGCAGTTTATCTCCGGGTATAAGCTCCTACGAGCAGTACTTC; CDR3aa: CASSLSPGISSYEQYF
j_gene: TRBJ2-2; abundance: -; d_gene: -; v_gene: TRBV25-1; len: 11; CDR3nt: TGTGCTAGTACAGGCGGCGGGGAGCTGTTTTTT; CDR3aa: CASTGGGELFF
j_gene: TRBJ1-2; abundance: once; d_gene: TRBD1; v_gene: TRBV4-2; len: 14; CDR3nt: TGTGCCAGCAGCCAATTTGGACAGGGCGGTGGCTACACCTTC; CDR3aa: CASSQFGQGGGYTF
j_gene: TRBJ2-4; abundance: -; d_gene: -; v_gene: TRBV6-6; len: 11; CDR3nt: TGTGCCGCCAGAACGAAAAACATTCAGTACTTC; CDR3aa: CAARTKNIQYF
j_gene: TRBJ2-1; abundance: -; d_gene: TRBD2; v_gene: TRBV14; len: 16; CDR3nt: TGTGCCAGCAGCCAGGCCGGGAGCGGGGGATACAATGAGCAGTTCTTC; CDR3aa: CASSQAGSGGYNEQFF
j_gene: TRBJ2-3; abundance: -; d_gene: -; v_gene: TRBV2; len: 11; CDR3nt: TGTGCCACCCGGGGTAGAGATACGCAGTATTTT; CDR3aa: CATRGRDTQYF
j_gene: TRBJ2-3; abundance: -; d_gene: -; v_gene: TRBV7-4; len: 13; CDR3nt: TGTGCCAGCAGCTTCTTAAGCACAGATACGCAGTATTTT; CDR3aa: CASSFLSTDTQYF
j_gene: TRBJ2-1; abundance: -; d_gene: -; v_gene: TRBV19; len: 15; CDR3nt: TGTGCCAGTAGTTTCAAATCGACAGACGAAGAGGGGCAGTTCTTC; CDR3aa: CASSFKSTDEEGQFF
j_gene: TRBJ2-7; abundance: -; d_gene: -; v_gene: TRBV29-1; len: 12; CDR3nt: TGCAGCGTTGGATGGGGTGGGTACGAGCAGTACTTC; CDR3aa: CSVGWGGYEQYF
j_gene: TRBJ2-5; abundance: -; d_gene: -; v_gene: TRBV9; len: 12; CDR3nt: TGTGCCAGCAGCGCAAGCAAAGAGACCCAGTACTTC; CDR3aa: CASSASKETQYF
j_gene: TRBJ1-1; abundance: -; d_gene: TRBD1; v_gene: TRBV12-5; len: 14; CDR3nt: TGTGCTAGTGGTTTGGTAGGGGACAGGGAGGAAGCTTTCTTT; CDR3aa: CASGLVGDREEAFF
j_gene: TRBJ1-1; abundance: -; d_gene: TRBD1; v_gene: TRBV6-6; len: 13; CDR3nt: TGTGCCAGCAGCCTAGGACAGGGGGTTGAGGCTTTCTTT; CDR3aa: CASSLGQGVEAFF
j_gene: TRBJ2-7; abundance: -; d_gene: -; v_gene: TRBV27; len: 11; CDR3nt: TGTGCCAGCAAGAAGGGCTACGAGCAGTACTTC; CDR3aa: CASKKGYEQYF
j_gene: TRBJ2-1; abundance: -; d_gene: -; v_gene: TRBV6-5; len: 15; CDR3nt: TGTGCCAGCCGTCAAACGGCGAGCTCCTACAATGAGCAGTTCTTC; CDR3aa: CASRQTASSYNEQFF
j_gene: TRBJ2-7; abundance: -; d_gene: TRBD1; v_gene: TRBV27; len: 12; CDR3nt: TGTGCCAGAAGACAGGGGGCCTACGAGCAGTACTTC; CDR3aa: CARRQGAYEQYF
j_gene: TRBJ1-5; abundance: -; d_gene: -; v_gene: TRBV5-6; len: 15; CDR3nt: TGTGCCAGCAGCTTGCTGGGGGCGAACAATCAGCCCCAGCATTTT; CDR3aa: CASSLLGANNQPQHF
j_gene: TRBJ1-1; abundance: -; d_gene: -; v_gene: TRBV9; len: 13; CDR3nt: TGTGCCAGCAGCGTTCCGTCCGGGACAGAAGCTTTCTTT; CDR3aa: CASSVPSGTEAFF
j_gene: TRBJ1-1; abundance: -; d_gene: -; v_gene: TRBV29-1; len: 13; CDR3nt: TGCAGCGTCGGTCACGGCAAGAACACTGAAGCTTTCTTT; CDR3aa: CSVGHGKNTEAFF
j_gene: TRBJ2-3; abundance: once; d_gene: -; v_gene: TRBV6-5; len: 13; CDR3nt: TGTGCCAGCAGTTACTCCGGGACAGATACGCAGTATTTT; CDR3aa: CASSYSGTDTQYF
j_gene: TRBJ1-1; abundance: few; d_gene: -; v_gene: TRBV29-1; len: 15; CDR3nt: TGCAGCGTTGACTCGGCCAGCAGACTTGGGACTGAAGCTTTCTTT; CDR3aa: CSVDSASRLGTEAFF
j_gene: TRBJ2-5; abundance: -; d_gene: -; v_gene: TRBV7-2; len: 15; CDR3nt: TGTGCCAGCAGCCAAAATCCCTTTCGCCGGGAGACCCAGTACTTC; CDR3aa: CASSQNPFRRETQYF
j_gene: TRBJ2-7; abundance: few; d_gene: -; v_gene: TRBV6-5; len: 13; CDR3nt: TGTGCCAGCAGTTACTCGCCTAGTTACGAGCAGTACTTC; CDR3aa: CASSYSPSYEQYF
j_gene: TRBJ2-5; abundance: few; d_gene: -; v_gene: TRBV27; len: 14; CDR3nt: TGTGCCAGCAGTCCCTCCGGGTCCCAAGAGACCCAGTACTTC; CDR3aa: CASSPSGSQETQYF
j_gene: TRBJ1-2; abundance: -; d_gene: -; v_gene: TRBV4-1; len: 13; CDR3nt: TGCGCCAGCAGCCAAGATCGATTGGGAGGCTACACCTTC; CDR3aa: CASSQDRLGGYTF
j_gene: TRBJ2-7; abundance: once; d_gene: -; v_gene: TRBV5-6; len: 12; CDR3nt: TGTGCCAGCAGCTTGGGTGACAGCGAGCAGTACTTC; CDR3aa: CASSLGDSEQYF
j_gene: TRBJ2-4; abundance: -; d_gene: -; v_gene: TRBV29-1; len: 12; CDR3nt: TGCAGCGTTGTTTCGGAGAGAAACATTCAGTACTTC; CDR3aa: CSVVSERNIQYF
j_gene: TRBJ2-7; abundance: -; d_gene: -; v_gene: TRBV7-2; len: 15; CDR3nt: TGTGCCAGCAGCTTAGGACTAATGCCTTCCTACGAGCAGTACTTC; CDR3aa: CASSLGLMPSYEQYF
j_gene: TRBJ2-7; abundance: -; d_gene: -; v_gene: TRBV13; len: 15; CDR3nt: TGTGCCAGCAGCCGTGGGCGACAGCTGATCTACGAGCAGTACTTC; CDR3aa: CASSRGRQLIYEQYF
j_gene: TRBJ2-3; abundance: -; d_gene: -; v_gene: TRBV30; len: 12; CDR3nt: TGTGCCTGGTTGGGGGACACAGATACGCAGTATTTT; CDR3aa: CAWLGDTDTQYF
j_gene: TRBJ1-6; abundance: -; d_gene: TRBD1; v_gene: TRBV27; len: 16; CDR3nt: TGTGCCAGCAGTAGACAGGGGGCGGGATATAATTCACCCCTCCACTTT; CDR3aa: CASSRQGAGYNSPLHF
j_gene: TRBJ1-5; abundance: -; d_gene: -; v_gene: TRBV30; len: 16; CDR3nt: TGTGCCTGGAGTGTATGGGCGGACCGAGTAAATCAGCCCCAGCATTTT; CDR3aa: CAWSVWADRVNQPQHF
j_gene: TRBJ2-1; abundance: -; d_gene: -; v_gene: TRBV7-2; len: 13; CDR3nt: TGTGCCAGCAGCCCTAGTCTTCACAATGAGCAGTTCTTC; CDR3aa: CASSPSLHNEQFF
j_gene: TRBJ2-7; abundance: -; d_gene: -; v_gene: TRBV7-2; len: 12; CDR3nt: TGTGCCAGCAGAGCGGAGAGTGGCGAGCAGTACTTC; CDR3aa: CASRAESGEQYF
j_gene: TRBJ2-2; abundance: -; d_gene: -; v_gene: TRBV27; len: 13; CDR3nt: TGTGCCAGCAGCCTTCCCTACAGATCCGAGCTGTTTTTT; CDR3aa: CASSLPYRSELFF
j_gene: TRBJ1-1; abundance: -; d_gene: TRBD1; v_gene: TRBV30; len: 12; CDR3nt: TGTGCCTGGAGGACAGGGGACACTGAAGCTTTCTTT; CDR3aa: CAWRTGDTEAFF
j_gene: TRBJ1-5; abundance: medium-sized; d_gene: -; v_gene: TRBV19; len: 15; CDR3nt: TGTGCCAGTAGTCCTAGATTGGAGAGCAATCAGCCCCAGCATTTT; CDR3aa: CASSPRLESNQPQHF
j_gene: TRBJ2-1; abundance: -; d_gene: TRBD1; v_gene: TRBV28; len: 14; CDR3nt: TGTGCCAGCAGTCCCGGGACAGTATACAATGAGCAGTTCTTC; CDR3aa: CASSPGTVYNEQFF
j_gene: TRBJ2-7; abundance: -; d_gene: -; v_gene: TRBV5-1; len: 14; CDR3nt: TGCGCCAGCAGCTTGGCTGGGCCCTCCTACGAGCAGTACTTC; CDR3aa: CASSLAGPSYEQYF
j_gene: TRBJ2-3; abundance: -; d_gene: -; v_gene: TRBV29-1; len: 13; CDR3nt: TGCAGCGTGGGGGCGGGGGTTGGAGATACGCAGTATTTT; CDR3aa: CSVGAGVGDTQYF
j_gene: TRBJ2-5; abundance: once; d_gene: TRBD2; v_gene: TRBV7-9; len: 15; CDR3nt: TGTGCCAGCAGCAGCGCAGCGGGGATACAAGAGACCCAGTACTTC; CDR3aa: CASSSAAGIQETQYF
j_gene: TRBJ1-2; abundance: -; d_gene: -; v_gene: TRBV9; len: 16; CDR3nt: TGTGCCAGCTTTGGTCGGGGTGCCCCTGCTAACTATGGCTACACCTTC; CDR3aa: CASFGRGAPANYGYTF
j_gene: TRBJ2-3; abundance: -; d_gene: -; v_gene: TRBV9; len: 12; CDR3nt: TGTGCCAGCAGCGGAAACACAGATACGCAGTATTTT; CDR3aa: CASSGNTDTQYF
j_gene: TRBJ2-5; abundance: -; d_gene: -; v_gene: TRBV5-1; len: 14; CDR3nt: TGCGCCAGCAGCTCTCGGACCGAGCAAGAGACCCAGTACTTC; CDR3aa: CASSSRTEQETQYF
j_gene: TRBJ1-6; abundance: -; d_gene: -; v_gene: TRBV6-5; len: 15; CDR3nt: TGTGCCTCCTCCCTCGAGAATGGATTTAATTCACCCCTCCACTTT; CDR3aa: CASSLENGFNSPLHF
j_gene: TRBJ2-1; abundance: -; d_gene: -; v_gene: TRBV4-1; len: 15; CDR3nt: TGCGCCAGCAGACTTCTGGGGGTCCCCTACAATGAGCAGTTCTTC; CDR3aa: CASRLLGVPYNEQFF
j_gene: TRBJ1-1; abundance: -; d_gene: -; v_gene: TRBV18; len: 12; CDR3nt: TGTGCCAGCTCACCAATGGGTAGTGAAGCTTTCTTT; CDR3aa: CASSPMGSEAFF
j_gene: TRBJ2-5; abundance: few; d_gene: TRBD2; v_gene: TRBV5-4; len: 16; CDR3nt: TGTGCCAGCAGCTTGGAGTTCGGGGGGGCTCCAGAGACCCAGTACTTC; CDR3aa: CASSLEFGGAPETQYF